The T cell receptor (beta chain) under discussion was sequenced for a study of cytomegalovirus exposure and HLA in healthy donors. Study-wide points: As a later analysis revealed, the rate of TCR association differed by HLA locus, with DRB1 most and HLA-C fewest.

PCR used 60 Vbeta primers and 13 Jbeta primers. Produced via immunoSEQ multiplex PCR; TCRdb's table is partial and in-frame only. In total, the table holds fewer than 70,000 clones. On this clone itself: Its antigen is not identified.

V was shortened by 3 bases and J by 2 bases, with 15 bases between the two germline ends. The CDR3 loop spans 15 amino acids. Per the germline V gene, CDR1 is SGHNT and CDR2 is YYREEE (reference sequence). The sequenced sample consisted of PBMCs. This chain links TRBV5-4 with TRBJ2-7; TRBD2 might be the D (5 bases). The origin of this receptor is a woman aged 18 to 35 in good health and CMV-seronegative. In DNA, the CDR3 is TGTGCCAGCAGCTCCGCTCCTGGACTCACCTACGAGCAGTACTTC. It specifies CASSSAPGLTYEQYF.